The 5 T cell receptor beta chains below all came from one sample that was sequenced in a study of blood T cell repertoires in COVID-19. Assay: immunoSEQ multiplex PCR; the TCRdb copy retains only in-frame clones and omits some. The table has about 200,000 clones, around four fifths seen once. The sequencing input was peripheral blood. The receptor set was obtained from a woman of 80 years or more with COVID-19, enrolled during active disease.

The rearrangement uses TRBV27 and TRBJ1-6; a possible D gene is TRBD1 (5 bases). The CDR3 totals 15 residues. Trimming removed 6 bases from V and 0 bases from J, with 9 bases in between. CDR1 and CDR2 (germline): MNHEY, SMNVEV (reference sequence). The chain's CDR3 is CASRPGFSYNSPLHF. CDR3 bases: TGTGCCAGCAGGCCAGGGTTCTCCTATAATTCACCCCTCCACTTT.

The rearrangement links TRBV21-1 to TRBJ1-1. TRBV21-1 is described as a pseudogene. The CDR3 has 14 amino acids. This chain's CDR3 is CASSNRGREDEAFF. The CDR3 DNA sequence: TGTGCCAGCAGCAACAGGGGCCGGGAGGATGAAGCTTTCTTT.

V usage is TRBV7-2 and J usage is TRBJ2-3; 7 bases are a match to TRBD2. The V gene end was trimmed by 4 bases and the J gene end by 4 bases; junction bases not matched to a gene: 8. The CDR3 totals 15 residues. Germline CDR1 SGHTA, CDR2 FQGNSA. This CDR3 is CASSSEGGLSDTQYF. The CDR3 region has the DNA TGTGCCAGCAGCTCAGAGGGAGGGCTCTCAGATACGCAGTATTTT.

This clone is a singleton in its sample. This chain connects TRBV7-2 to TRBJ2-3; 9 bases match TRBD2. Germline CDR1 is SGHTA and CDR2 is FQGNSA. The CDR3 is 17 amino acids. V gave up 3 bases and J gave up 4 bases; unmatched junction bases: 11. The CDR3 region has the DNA TGTGCCAGCAGCTTTAGGGTAGCGGGAGTAGGGTCAGATACGCAGTATTTT. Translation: CASSFRVAGVGSDTQYF.

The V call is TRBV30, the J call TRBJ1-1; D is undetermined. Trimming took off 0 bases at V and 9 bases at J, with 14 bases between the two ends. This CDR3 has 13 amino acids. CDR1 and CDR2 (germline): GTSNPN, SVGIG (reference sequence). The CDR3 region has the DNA TGTGCCTGGAGTGTACAAGTCCTTACTAAAGCTTTCTTT. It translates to CAWSVQVLTKAFF.